One and the same sample provided the 5 T cell receptor beta chains below, sequenced in a study of T cells in Graves' hyperthyroidism and ophthalmopathy. Amplified TCR beta CDR3 regions came from RNA transcripts. The HTBI primer set drove a first-round RT-PCR of the TCR CDR3. MiXCR was run by TCRdb on the multiplex PCR reads, yielding one entry per CDR3 protein. The sample holds 300,000 to 450,000 distinct CDR3 sequences; 13% to 15% are singletons and the top ten take 15% to 20%. Sequencing was performed on blood. The receptors derive from a woman aged 25 to 39 with Graves' ophthalmopathy.

The table lists this clonotype with many counts. The J gene is TRBJ2-7, the V gene TRBV6-1, with D tentatively TRBD1 (5 bases). Germline CDR1 MNHNS, CDR2 SASEGT. The CDR3 covers 18 residues. V was clipped by 0 bases and J by 4 bases, with 22 bases between them. CDR3 nucleotide sequence: TGTGCCAGCAGTGAAGCCACATATCTACGACAGTACGATTACGAGCAGTACTTC. It codes for CASSEATYLRQYDYEQYF.

Only a few counts were recorded for this clonotype. The DNA for the CDR3 is TGTGCCAGCAGCTTGACTGACAGGGACGAGCAGTACTTC. Its protein product is CASSLTDRDEQYF. The gene calls are TRBV5-6 and TRBJ2-7, with 7 positions matching TRBD1. J was trimmed by 5 bases and V by 1 base; bases with no gene match: 3. The CDR3 has 13 amino acids. Germline loops: CDR1 SGHDT, CDR2 YYEEEE.

This clonotype was picked up many times. This chain uses TRBV28 with TRBJ2-7; no firm D call. Germline V lookup: CDR1 MDHEN, CDR2 SYDVKM. The length of the CDR3 is 13 residues. Trimming pared 7 bases from V and 7 bases from J, leaving 17 bases between. CDR3 nucleotides: TGTGCCAGCAATCCTAGGGTGGAGAGGGAGCAGTACTTC. It yields the protein CASNPRVEREQYF.

This clonotype has at least ten counts. This rearrangement joins TRBV28 to TRBJ1-2; D not resolved. Trimming removed 3 bases from V and 4 bases from J, with 12 bases in between. Germline V gives CDR1 MDHEN, CDR2 SYDVKM. CDR3 length: 14 amino acids. The CDR3 DNA sequence: TGTGCCAGCAGTTTGAAGGTCAGCGGCTATGGCTACACCTTC. Its translation: CASSLKVSGYGYTF.

This clonotype showed up many times. The chain recombines TRBV2 with TRBJ2-1; possibly TRBD2 for D (6 bases). Trimming cost V 7 bases and J 3 bases, with 28 bases left between them. From germline, CDR1 is SNHLY and CDR2 FYNNEI. This CDR3 comprises 19 residues. The CDR3 coding sequence is TGTGCCAGCAATTTGGGAGGTCCCGGACCAAAGATATACTACAATGAGCAGTTCTTC. This gives the protein CASNLGGPGPKIYYNEQFF.